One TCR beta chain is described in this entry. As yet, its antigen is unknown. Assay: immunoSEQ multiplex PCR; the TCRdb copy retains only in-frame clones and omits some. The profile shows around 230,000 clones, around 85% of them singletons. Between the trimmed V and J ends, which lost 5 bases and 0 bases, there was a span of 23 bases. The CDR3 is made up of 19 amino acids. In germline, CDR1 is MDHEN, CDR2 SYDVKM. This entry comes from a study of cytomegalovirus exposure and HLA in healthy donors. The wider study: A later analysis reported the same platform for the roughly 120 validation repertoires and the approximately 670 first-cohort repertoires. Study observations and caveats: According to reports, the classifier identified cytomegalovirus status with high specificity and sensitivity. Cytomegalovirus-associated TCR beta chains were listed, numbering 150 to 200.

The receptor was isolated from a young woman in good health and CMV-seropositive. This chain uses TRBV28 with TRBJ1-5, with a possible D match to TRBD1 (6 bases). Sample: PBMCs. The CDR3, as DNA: TGTGCCAGCAGTCTCTCATGGGACACCCCTGGACATAGCAATCAGCCCCAGCATTTT. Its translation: CASSLSWDTPGHSNQPQHF. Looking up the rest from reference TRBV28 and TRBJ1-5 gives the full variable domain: DVKVTQSSRYLVKRTGEKVFLECVQDMDHENMFWYRQDPGLGLRLIYFSYDVKMKEKGDIPEGYSVSREKKERFSLILESASTNQTSMYLCASSLSWDTPGHSNQPQHFGDGTRLSIL.